This record looks at one T cell receptor beta chain sequence and its context. The target of this receptor is not known. One base away there is no much larger clone; base qualities are not given. TCRbeta CDR3 regions were amplified from genomic DNA by means of the immunoSEQ Assay, a bias-controlled multiplex PCR. The original pipeline was this. The number of nucleated cells in each sample was estimated by amplification of reference gene primers within the assay. Sequence reads were collapsed and filtered to measure the absolute abundance of every unique TCRbeta CDR3 rearrangement. For each sample, productive Simpson clonality was calculated as the square root of Simpson's diversity index across productive rearrangements. Drawn from immuneACCESS, this table holds only the in-frame rearrangements with V and J called that TCRdb kept. Clones are partly lost; checked studies trace under half to an unresolved V gene and leave the rest unexplained. The DNA was the basis for D and trimming; V, J and clone size are from that table. The sample contains some 200,000 clones, nearly 90% of them found a single time. 9.5% to 15% of the sample is in the top ten clones.

Samples from volunteer blood donors who had recovered from COVID-19 were contributed by a second Seattle source. Each collaborating institution followed its own protocols to collect whole blood in K2EDTA tubes. For TCRbeta analysis, collaborator samples were shipped as frozen whole blood, as isolated PBMCs, or as DNA extracted from either sample type. V loses 3 bases at its end and J loses 4 bases; junction bases beyond the gene matches: 6. The germline V gene supplies CDR1 SGHDT and CDR2 YYEEEE. The CDR3 runs 14 residues from the cysteine to the phenylalanine. Only the CDR3 portion is preserved as DNA: 42 bases, with reading frame beginning at the first base. This entry comes from a study of blood T cell repertoires in COVID-19 (dated by TCRdb to the early 2020s). Notes on the research overall: Samples covering the acute and convalescent phases of COVID-19 were provided by collaborators in the United States, Italy and Spain. The prospective study material was composed of cDNA or gDNA derived from T cells, B-cell-depleted T cells, or PBMCs. Deeply sampled blood TCRbeta repertoires from subjects exposed to, actively infected with, or recovered from COVID-19 were included in the dataset. The repertoires were released in a freely available public database meant as a resource for research on the immune response to SARS-CoV-2. Samples were obtained from the ongoing ImmuneRACE study (first 160 participants) and from about 1,300 subjects provided by 6 global collaborators. Nearly every sample came with metadata listing a de-identified subject ID, COVID-19 status, age in years and sex. Where available, HLA class I and class II types were obtained from metadata supplied by the sample provider rather than from assay-based typing.

Summary of the overall study and its limitations: Clinical and demographic metadata were provided uncurated, with the amount varying by source and participant.

Sequenced sample: peripheral blood. This receptor chain uses TRBV5-6 and TRBJ1-2; the central 7 bases match TRBD1. The sequence was collected from a young woman who had recovered from COVID-19. The CDR3 region has the sequence CASSWPQGSYGYTF. The DNA sequence is given as TGTGCCAGCAGCTGGCCACAGGGGAGCTATGGCTACACCTTC.